The source of this T cell receptor beta chain is a study of Graves' ophthalmopathy and Graves' hyperthyroidism. This clonotype was observed a handful of times. For repertoire sequencing, the TCR beta CDR3 regions were amplified from RNA transcripts. HTBI primers primed a first-round RT-PCR, and a second-round multiplex PCR followed. TCRdb reanalysed the multiplex PCR reads using MiXCR and keeps one entry per CDR3 protein. This sample carries 650,000 to 900,000 distinct CDR3 sequences, approximately 40% of them seen once, and the ten largest clones take less than 55%. The sequence came from an adult man with Graves' ophthalmopathy. Sequenced input: peripheral blood.

The CDR3 loop is CASRFRDTKASGANVLTF. The CDR3 nucleotides read TGTGCCAGCAGATTCCGGGACACCAAAGCCTCTGGGGCCAACGTCCTGACTTTC. The V gene is TRBV7-9, the J gene TRBJ2-6; TRBD1 is a possible D gene (6 bases). The CDR3 contains 18 residues. Germline lookup yields CDR1 SEHNR and CDR2 FQNEAQ (reference sequence). V lost 6 bases to trimming and J lost 0 bases, with 18 bases between them.